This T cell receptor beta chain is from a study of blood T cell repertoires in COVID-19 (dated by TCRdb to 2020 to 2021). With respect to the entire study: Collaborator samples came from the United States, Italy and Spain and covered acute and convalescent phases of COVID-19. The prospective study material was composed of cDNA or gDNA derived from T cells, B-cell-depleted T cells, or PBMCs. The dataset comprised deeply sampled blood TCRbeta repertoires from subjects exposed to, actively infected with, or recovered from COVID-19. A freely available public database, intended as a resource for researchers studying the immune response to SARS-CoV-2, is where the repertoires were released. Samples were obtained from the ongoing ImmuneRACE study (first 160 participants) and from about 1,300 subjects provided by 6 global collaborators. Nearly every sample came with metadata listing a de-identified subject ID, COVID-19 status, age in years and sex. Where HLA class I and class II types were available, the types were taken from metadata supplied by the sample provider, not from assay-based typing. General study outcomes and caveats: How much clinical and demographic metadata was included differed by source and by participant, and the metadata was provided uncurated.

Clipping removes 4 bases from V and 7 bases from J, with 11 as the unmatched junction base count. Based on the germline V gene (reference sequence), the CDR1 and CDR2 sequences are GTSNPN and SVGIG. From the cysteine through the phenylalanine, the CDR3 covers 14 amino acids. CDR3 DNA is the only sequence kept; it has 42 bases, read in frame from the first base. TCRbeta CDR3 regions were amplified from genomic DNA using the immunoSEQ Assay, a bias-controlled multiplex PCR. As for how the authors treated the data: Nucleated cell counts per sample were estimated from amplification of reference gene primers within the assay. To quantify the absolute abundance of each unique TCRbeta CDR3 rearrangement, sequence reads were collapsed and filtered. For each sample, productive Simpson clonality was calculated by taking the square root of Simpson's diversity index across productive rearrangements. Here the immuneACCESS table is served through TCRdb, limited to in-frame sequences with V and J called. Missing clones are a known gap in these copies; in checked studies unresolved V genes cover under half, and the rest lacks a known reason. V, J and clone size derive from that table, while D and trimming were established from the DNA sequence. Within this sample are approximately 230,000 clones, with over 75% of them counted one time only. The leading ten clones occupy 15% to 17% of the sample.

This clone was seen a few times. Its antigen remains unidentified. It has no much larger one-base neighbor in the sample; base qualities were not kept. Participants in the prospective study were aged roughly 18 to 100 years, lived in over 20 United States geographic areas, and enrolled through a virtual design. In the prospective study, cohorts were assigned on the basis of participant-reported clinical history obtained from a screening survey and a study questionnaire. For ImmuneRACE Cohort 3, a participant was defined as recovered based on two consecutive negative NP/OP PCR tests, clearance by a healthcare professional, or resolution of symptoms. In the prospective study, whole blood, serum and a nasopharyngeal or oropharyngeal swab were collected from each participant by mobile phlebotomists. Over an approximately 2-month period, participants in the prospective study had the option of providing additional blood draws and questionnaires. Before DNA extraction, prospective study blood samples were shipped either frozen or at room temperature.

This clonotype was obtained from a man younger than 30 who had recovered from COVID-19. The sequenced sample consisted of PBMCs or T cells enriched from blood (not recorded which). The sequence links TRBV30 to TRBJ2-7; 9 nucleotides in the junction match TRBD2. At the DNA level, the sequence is TGTGCCTGGACACATAGCGGGGGTGGCTATGAGCAGTACTTC. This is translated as CAWTHSGGGYEQYF.